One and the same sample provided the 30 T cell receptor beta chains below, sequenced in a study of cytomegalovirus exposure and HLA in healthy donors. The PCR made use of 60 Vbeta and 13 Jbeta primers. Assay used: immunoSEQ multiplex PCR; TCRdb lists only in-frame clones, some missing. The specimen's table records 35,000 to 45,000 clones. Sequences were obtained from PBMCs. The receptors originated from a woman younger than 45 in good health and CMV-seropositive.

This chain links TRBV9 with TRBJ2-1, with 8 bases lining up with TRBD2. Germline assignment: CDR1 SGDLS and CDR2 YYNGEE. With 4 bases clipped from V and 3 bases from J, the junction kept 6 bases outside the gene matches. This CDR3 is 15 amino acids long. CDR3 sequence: CASSTRGGLYNEQFF. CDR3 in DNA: TGTGCCAGCAGCACCCGGGGGGGCCTCTACAATGAGCAGTTCTTC.

DNA for the CDR3: TGTGCCTGGAGGACTAGCACAGATACGCAGTATTTT. It translates to CAWRTSTDTQYF. The V and J genes are TRBV30 and TRBJ2-3; no clear D. The CDR3 contains 12 residues. The germline CDR1 and CDR2 sequences are GTSNPN and SVGIG (reference sequence). V was pared by 3 bases and J by 0 bases, with 4 bases between.

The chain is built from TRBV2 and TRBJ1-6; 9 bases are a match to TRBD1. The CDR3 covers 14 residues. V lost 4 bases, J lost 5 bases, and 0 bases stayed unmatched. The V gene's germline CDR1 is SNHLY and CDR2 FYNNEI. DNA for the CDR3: TGTGCCAGCAGTGGGACAGGGGATAATTCACCCCTCCACTTT. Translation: CASSGTGDNSPLHF. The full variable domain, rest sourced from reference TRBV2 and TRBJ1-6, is EPEVTQTPSHQVTQMGQEVILRCVPISNHLYFYWYRQILGQKVEFLVSFYNNEISEKSEIFDDQFSVERPDGSNFTLKIRSTKLEDSAMYFCASSGTGDNSPLHFGNGTRLTVT.

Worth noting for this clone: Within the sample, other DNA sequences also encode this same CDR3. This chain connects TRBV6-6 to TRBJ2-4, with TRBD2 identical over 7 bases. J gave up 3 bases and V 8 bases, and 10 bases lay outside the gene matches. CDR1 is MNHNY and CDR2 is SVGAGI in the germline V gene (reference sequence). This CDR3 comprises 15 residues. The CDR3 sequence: CASFPGRAGKNIQYF. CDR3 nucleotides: TGTGCCAGCTTTCCAGGGAGGGCCGGCAAAAACATTCAGTACTTC.

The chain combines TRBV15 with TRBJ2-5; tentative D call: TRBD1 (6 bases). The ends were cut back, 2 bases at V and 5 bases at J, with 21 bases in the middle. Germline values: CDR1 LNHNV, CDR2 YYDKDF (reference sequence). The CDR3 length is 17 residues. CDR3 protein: CATSRTIETGLGETQYF. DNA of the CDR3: TGTGCCACCAGCAGAACGATTGAAACAGGGTTAGGGGAGACCCAGTACTTC.

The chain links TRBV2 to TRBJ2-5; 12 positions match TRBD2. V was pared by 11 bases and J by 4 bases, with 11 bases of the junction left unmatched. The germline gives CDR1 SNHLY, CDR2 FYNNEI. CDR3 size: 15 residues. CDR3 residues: CASLAGGLGTETQYF. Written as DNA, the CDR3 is TGTGCCTCCCTAGCGGGGGGGCTGGGTACAGAGACCCAGTACTTC.

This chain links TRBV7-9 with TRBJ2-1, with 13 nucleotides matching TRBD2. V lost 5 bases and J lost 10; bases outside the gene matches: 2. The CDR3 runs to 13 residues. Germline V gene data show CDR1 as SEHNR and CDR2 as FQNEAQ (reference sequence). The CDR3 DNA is TGTGCCAGCAGCGGGACTAGCGGGGACGAGCAGTTCTTC. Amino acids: CASSGTSGDEQFF.

The CDR3 sequence: CASRETLDRVTNEKLFF. DNA of the CDR3: TGTGCCAGCAGGGAGACCCTCGACAGGGTCACTAATGAAAAACTGTTTTTT. The chain carries TRBV2 and TRBJ1-4; 7 positions agree with TRBD1. Germline V lookup: CDR1 SNHLY, CDR2 FYNNEI. The CDR3 covers 17 residues. J was trimmed by 2 bases and V by 6 bases; bases with no gene match: 12.

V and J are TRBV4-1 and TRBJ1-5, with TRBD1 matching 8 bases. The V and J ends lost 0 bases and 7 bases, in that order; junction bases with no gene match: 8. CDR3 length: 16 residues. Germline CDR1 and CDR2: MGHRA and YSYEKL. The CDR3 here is CASSQEDRVGGQPQHF. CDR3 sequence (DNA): TGCGCCAGCAGCCAAGAGGACAGGGTGGGAGGACAGCCCCAGCATTTT.

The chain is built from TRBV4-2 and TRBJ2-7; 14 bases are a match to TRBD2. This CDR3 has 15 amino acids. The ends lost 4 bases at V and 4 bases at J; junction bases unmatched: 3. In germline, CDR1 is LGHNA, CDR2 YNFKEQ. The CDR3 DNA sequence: TGTGCCAGCAGCCCGGGGACTAGCGGGGGTTACGAGCAGTACTTC. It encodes CASSPGTSGGYEQYF.

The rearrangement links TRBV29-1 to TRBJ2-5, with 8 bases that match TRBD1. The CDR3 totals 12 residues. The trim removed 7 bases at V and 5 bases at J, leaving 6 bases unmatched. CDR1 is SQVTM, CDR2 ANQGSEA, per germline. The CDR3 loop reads CSASTGEETQYF. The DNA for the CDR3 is TGCAGCGCCTCGACAGGGGAGGAGACCCAGTACTTC.

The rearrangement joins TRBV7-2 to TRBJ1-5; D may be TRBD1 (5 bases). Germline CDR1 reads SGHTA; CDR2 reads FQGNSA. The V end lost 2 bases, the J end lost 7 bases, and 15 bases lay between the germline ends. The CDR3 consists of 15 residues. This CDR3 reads CASSLRWRGGQPQHF. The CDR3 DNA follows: TGTGCCAGCAGCTTAAGATGGAGGGGAGGGCAGCCCCAGCATTTT. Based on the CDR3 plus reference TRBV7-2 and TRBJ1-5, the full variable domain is GAGVSQSPSNKVTEKGKDVELRCDPISGHTALYWYRQSLGQGLEFLIYFQGNSAPDKSGLPSDRFSAERTGGSVSTLTIQRTQQEDSAVYLCASSLRWRGGQPQHFGDGTRLSIL.

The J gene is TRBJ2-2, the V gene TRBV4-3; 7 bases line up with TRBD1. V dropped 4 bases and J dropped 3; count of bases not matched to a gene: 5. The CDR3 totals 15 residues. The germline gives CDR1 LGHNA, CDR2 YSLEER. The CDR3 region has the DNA TGCGCCAGCAGCCCTCAGGGGGTCGACACCGGGGAGCTGTTTTTT. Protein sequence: CASSPQGVDTGELFF.

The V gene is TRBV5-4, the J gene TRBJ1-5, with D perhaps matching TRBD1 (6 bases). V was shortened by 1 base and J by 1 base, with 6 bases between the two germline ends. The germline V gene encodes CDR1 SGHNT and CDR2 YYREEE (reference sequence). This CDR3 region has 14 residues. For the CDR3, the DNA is TGTGCCAGCAGCTTGACAGGGAGCAATCAGCCCCAGCATTTT. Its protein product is CASSLTGSNQPQHF.

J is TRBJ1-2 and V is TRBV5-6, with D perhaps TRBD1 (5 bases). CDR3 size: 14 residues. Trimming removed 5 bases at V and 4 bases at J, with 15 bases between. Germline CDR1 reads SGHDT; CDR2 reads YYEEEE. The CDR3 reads CASSLLQAAYGYTF. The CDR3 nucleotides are TGTGCCAGCAGTTTACTACAGGCGGCCTATGGCTACACCTTC.

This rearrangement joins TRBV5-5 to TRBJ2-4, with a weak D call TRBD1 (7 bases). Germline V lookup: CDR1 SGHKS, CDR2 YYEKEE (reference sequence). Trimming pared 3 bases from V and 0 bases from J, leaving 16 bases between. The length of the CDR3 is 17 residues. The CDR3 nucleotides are TGTGCCAGCAGCTCATGGACAGGAGGGCTAGCCAAAAACATTCAGTACTTC. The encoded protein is CASSSWTGGLAKNIQYF.

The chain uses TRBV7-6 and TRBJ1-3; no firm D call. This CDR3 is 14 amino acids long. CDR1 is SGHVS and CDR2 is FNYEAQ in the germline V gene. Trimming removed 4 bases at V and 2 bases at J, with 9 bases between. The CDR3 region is CASSSHGTGNTIYF. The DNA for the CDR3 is TGTGCCAGCAGCTCCCACGGGACTGGAAACACCATATATTTT.

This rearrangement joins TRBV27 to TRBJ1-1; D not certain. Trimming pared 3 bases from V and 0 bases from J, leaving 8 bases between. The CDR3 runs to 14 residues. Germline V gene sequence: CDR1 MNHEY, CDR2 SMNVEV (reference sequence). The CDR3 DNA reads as TGTGCCAGCAGTTTGGGCAGGATGAACACTGAAGCTTTCTTT. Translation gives CASSLGRMNTEAFF.

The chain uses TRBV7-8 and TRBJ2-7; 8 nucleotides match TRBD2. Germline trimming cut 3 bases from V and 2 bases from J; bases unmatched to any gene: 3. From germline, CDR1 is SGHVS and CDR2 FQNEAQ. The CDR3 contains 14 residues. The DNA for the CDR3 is TGTGCCAGCAGCTTTCGGGGGGGTCCCTACGAGCAGTACTTC. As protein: CASSFRGGPYEQYF.

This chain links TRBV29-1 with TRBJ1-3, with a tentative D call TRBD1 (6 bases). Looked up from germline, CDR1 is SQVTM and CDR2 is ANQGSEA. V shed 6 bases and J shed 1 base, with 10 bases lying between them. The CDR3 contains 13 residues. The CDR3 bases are TGCAGCGTACGCGGACAGTCTGGAAACACCATATATTTT. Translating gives CSVRGQSGNTIYF.

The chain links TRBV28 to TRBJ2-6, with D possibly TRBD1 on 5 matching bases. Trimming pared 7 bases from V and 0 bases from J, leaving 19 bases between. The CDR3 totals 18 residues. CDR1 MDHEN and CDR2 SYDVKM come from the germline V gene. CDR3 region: CASTRGRVGLSGANVLTF. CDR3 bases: TGTGCCAGCACCAGAGGCAGGGTTGGGCTCTCTGGGGCCAACGTCCTGACTTTC.

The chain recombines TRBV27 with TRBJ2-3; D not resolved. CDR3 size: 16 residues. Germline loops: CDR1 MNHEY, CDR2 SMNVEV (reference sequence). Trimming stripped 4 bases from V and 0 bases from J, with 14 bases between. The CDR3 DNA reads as TGTGCCAGCAGTTCTCCTAGTACCCCCAGCACAGATACGCAGTATTTT. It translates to CASSSPSTPSTDTQYF.

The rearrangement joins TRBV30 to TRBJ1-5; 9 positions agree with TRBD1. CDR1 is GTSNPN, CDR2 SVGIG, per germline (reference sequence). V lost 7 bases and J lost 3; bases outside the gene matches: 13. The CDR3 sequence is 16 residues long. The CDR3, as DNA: TGTGCCTTCTCGGTCCGGGACAGGGCGATCAATCAGCCCCAGCATTTT. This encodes CAFSVRDRAINQPQHF.

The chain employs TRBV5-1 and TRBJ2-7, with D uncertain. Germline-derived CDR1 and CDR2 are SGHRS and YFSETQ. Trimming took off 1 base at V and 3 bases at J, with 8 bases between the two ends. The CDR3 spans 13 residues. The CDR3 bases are TGCGCCAGCAGCTTGTACTTGAGCTACGAGCAGTACTTC. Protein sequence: CASSLYLSYEQYF.

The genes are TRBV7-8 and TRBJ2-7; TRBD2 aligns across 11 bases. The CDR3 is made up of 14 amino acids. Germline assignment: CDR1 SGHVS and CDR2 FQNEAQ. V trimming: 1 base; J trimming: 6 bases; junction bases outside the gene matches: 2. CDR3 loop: CASSLVTSGAEQYF. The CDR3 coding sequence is TGTGCCAGCAGCTTAGTGACTAGCGGGGCCGAGCAGTACTTC. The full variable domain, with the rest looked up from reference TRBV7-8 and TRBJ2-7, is GAGVSQSPRYKVAKRGQDVALRCDPISGHVSLFWYQQALGQGPEFLTYFQNEAQLDKSGLPSDRFFAERPEGSVSTLKIQRTQQEDSAVYLCASSLVTSGAEQYFGPGTRLTVT.

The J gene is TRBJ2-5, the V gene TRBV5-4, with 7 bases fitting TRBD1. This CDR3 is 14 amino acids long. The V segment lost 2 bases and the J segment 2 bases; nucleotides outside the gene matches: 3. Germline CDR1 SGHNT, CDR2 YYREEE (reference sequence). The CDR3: CASSLGGQQETQYF. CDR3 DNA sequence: TGTGCCAGCAGCTTAGGGGGACAGCAAGAGACCCAGTACTTC.

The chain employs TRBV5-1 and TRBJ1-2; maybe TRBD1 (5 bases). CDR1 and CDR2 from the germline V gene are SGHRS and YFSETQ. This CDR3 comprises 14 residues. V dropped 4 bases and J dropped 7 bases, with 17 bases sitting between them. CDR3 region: CASSMDGGSGGYTF. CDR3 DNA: TGCGCCAGCAGCATGGACGGGGGTTCGGGTGGCTACACCTTC.

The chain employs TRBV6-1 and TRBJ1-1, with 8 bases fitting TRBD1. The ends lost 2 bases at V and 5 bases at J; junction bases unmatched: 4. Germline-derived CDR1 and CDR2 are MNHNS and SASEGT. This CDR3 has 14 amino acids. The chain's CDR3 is CASSEFRGLTEAFF. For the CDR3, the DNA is TGTGCCAGCAGTGAATTCAGGGGGCTTACTGAAGCTTTCTTT.

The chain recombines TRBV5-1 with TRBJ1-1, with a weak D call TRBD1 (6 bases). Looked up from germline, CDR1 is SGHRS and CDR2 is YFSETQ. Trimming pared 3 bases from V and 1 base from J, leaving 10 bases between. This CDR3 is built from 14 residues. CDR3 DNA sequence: TGCGCCAGCAGCTCACGGACAGCGAACACTGAAGCTTTCTTT. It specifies CASSSRTANTEAFF. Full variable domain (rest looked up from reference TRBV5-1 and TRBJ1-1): KAGVTQTPRYLIKTRGQQVTLSCSPISGHRSVSWYQQTPGQGLQFLFEYFSETQRNKGNFPGRFSGRQFSNSRSEMNVSTLELGDSALYLCASSSRTANTEAFFGQGTRLTVV.

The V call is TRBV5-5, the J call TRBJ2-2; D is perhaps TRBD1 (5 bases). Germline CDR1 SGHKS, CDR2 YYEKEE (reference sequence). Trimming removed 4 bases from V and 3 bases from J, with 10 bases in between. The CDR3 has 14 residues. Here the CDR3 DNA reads TGTGCCAGCAGCCCAGACAGCCACACCGGGGAGCTGTTTTTT. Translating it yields CASSPDSHTGELFF.